This is a list of T cell receptor beta chains from one sample in a study of cytomegalovirus exposure and HLA in healthy donors. The assay was immunoSEQ multiplex PCR, and TCRdb's table has in-frame clones only and misses some. The sample includes about 120,000 clones, around 61% of them seen just once. Sequencing was carried out using PBMCs. These receptors all stem from a woman aged 25 to 39 in good health and CMV-seronegative. CDR3s include the opening cysteine and the closing phenylalanine or tryptophan. The D gene is left open where the match is weak. Rows give clone size only sometimes, using once, few, many, or a class for an expanded clone.

d_call j_call clone_size v_call cdr3_nt cdr3_aa
NA TRBJ1-1 NA TRBV9 TGTGCCAGCAGCGTAGCAGGGGTAAGGAACACTGAAGCTTTCTTT CASSVAGVRNTEAFF
NA TRBJ2-7 NA TRBV9 TGTGCCAGCAGCGCCAGCGGGCAACCCTCCTACGAGCAGTACTTC CASSASGQPSYEQYF
NA TRBJ2-1 many TRBV14 TGTGCCAGCAGCGCGGCCGGGACTTCCTACAATGAGCAGTTCTTC CASSAAGTSYNEQFF
NA TRBJ2-3 NA TRBV6-5 TGTGCCAGCAGGCTAGGACAGCCTAGCACAGATACGCAGTATTTT CASRLGQPSTDTQYF
NA TRBJ2-7 NA TRBV7-2 TGTGCCAGCAGCTCCACGTCGGGAAGATACGAGCAGTACTTC CASSSTSGRYEQYF
NA TRBJ1-1 NA TRBV7-6 TGTGCCAGCAGCCCTACAGGGAACACTGAAGCTTTCTTT CASSPTGNTEAFF
NA TRBJ1-5 NA TRBV7-2 TGTGCCAGCAGCTTAACCAGGGGAAATAACCAGCCCCAGCATTTT CASSLTRGNNQPQHF
NA TRBJ1-1 NA TRBV28 TGTGCCAGCAGTCGAAGTAGGGGCACTGAAGCTTTCTTT CASSRSRGTEAFF
TRBD1 TRBJ1-5 NA TRBV19 TGTGCCAGTAGTATAAAGAGCGGACAGGGCGGTCAGCCCCAGCATTTT CASSIKSGQGGQPQHF
NA TRBJ1-1 few TRBV25-1 TGTGCCAGCAGTCTACAGGGTAACACTGAAGCTTTCTTT CASSLQGNTEAFF
TRBD1 TRBJ1-1 NA TRBV5-4 TGTGCCAGCAGCCCCCGGGACAGGGTACCCATGAACACTGAAGCTTTCTTT CASSPRDRVPMNTEAFF
TRBD1 TRBJ1-2 few TRBV6-5 TGTGCCAGCAGTTACTCAGGGCAGGGGGTTGTCTATGGCTACACCTTC CASSYSGQGVVYGYTF
TRBD1 TRBJ2-7 NA TRBV7-8 TGTGCCAGCAGCTTAGTTGTTGGGACAGCTTTTATCTACGAGCAGTACTTC CASSLVVGTAFIYEQYF
NA TRBJ1-1 NA TRBV7-2 TGTGCCAGCAGCTTAGAGGGGATGAACTCCTACGGGTACATTGAAGCTTTCTTT CASSLEGMNSYGYIEAFF
NA TRBJ2-7 NA TRBV10-3 TGTGCCATCAGTGAACAGGGTCTCAACTACGAGCAGTACTTC CAISEQGLNYEQYF
NA TRBJ2-5 NA TRBV30 TGTGCCTGGACCCCGGGACACCGCGGGGAGACCCAGTACTTC CAWTPGHRGETQYF
TRBD1 TRBJ1-2 NA TRBV5-4 TGTGCCAGCAGCTTGACCCCAACAGGGGGCCTAAATGGCTACACCTTC CASSLTPTGGLNGYTF
NA TRBJ1-1 NA TRBV30 TGTGCCTGGATACAGAAGGAAGCTTTCTTT CAWIQKEAFF
NA TRBJ1-3 few TRBV28 TGTGCCAGCAGTCGCGGACAGTCCTCTGGAAACACCATATATTTT CASSRGQSSGNTIYF
NA TRBJ1-1 NA TRBV6-1 TGTGCCAGCAGTGAAGCAGCCGCAAACACTGAAGCTTTCTTT CASSEAAANTEAFF
TRBD1 TRBJ1-2 once TRBV5-1 TGCGCCAGCAGCTTGGCCAGGGACAGCCACGACAATGGCTACACCTTC CASSLARDSHDNGYTF